These 20 T cell receptor beta chains were sequenced from one sample in a study of control samples from healthy donors and cancer patients. The table came from immunoSEQ multiplex PCR; TCRdb's copy has only in-frame clones and leaves some out. The sample lists under 200,000 clones; 88% were seen once. The sequenced sample was blood. The origin of the receptors is a woman in her twenties or thirties in good health.

The chain combines TRBV15 with TRBJ1-4; D remains unclear. The CDR3 spans 13 residues. Germline CDR1 and CDR2: LNHNV and YYDKDF (reference sequence). The ends were cut back, 6 bases at V and 5 bases at J, with 10 bases in the middle. As DNA, the CDR3 is TGTGCCACCAGTCCTCGGCTCAATGAAAAACTGTTTTTT. Translation: CATSPRLNEKLFF.

The V gene is TRBV11-2, the J gene TRBJ1-5; D is uncertain. Per germline, CDR1 SGHAT and CDR2 FQNNGV. The V gene lost 2 bases and the J gene lost 1 base, with 15 bases spanning the gap. The CDR3 has 17 residues. DNA of the CDR3: TGTGCCAGCAGCTTATTCGGTCGAGTATTCAGCAATCAGCCCCAGCATTTT. This translates into CASSLFGRVFSNQPQHF. The full variable domain, completed using reference TRBV11-2 and TRBJ1-5, is EAGVAQSPRYKIIEKRQSVAFWCNPISGHATLYWYQQILGQGPKLLIQFQNNGVVDDSQLPKDRFSAERLKGVDSTLKIQPAKLEDSAVYLCASSLFGRVFSNQPQHFGDGTRLSIL.

This chain uses TRBV5-4 with TRBJ1-6; the match to TRBD1 covers 7 bases. In germline, CDR1 is SGHNT, CDR2 YYREEE (reference sequence). The CDR3 has 15 amino acids. J gave up 5 bases and V 3 bases, and 5 bases lay outside the gene matches. The DNA of the CDR3 is TGTGCCAGCAGCTGGGGGACAGCGAATAATTCACCCCTCCACTTT. Translating gives CASSWGTANNSPLHF.

This CDR3 reads CASRGGQGVHSGTEAFF. The CDR3 bases are TGTGCCAGTAGGGGAGGGCAGGGCGTTCATTCGGGCACTGAAGCTTTCTTT. The chain joins TRBV2 to TRBJ1-1; a possible D gene is TRBD1 (5 bases). The germline V gene has CDR1 SNHLY and CDR2 FYNNEI. The V end was cut by 9 bases, the J end by 4 bases, with 27 bases between. This CDR3 spans 17 amino acids. Full variable domain (rest looked up from reference TRBV2 and TRBJ1-1): EPEVTQTPSHQVTQMGQEVILRCVPISNHLYFYWYRQILGQKVEFLVSFYNNEISEKSEIFDDQFSVERPDGSNFTLKIRSTKLEDSAMYFCASRGGQGVHSGTEAFFGQGTRLTVV.

The count of this clone is one. The chain couples TRBV5-4 to TRBJ1-6, with 12 nucleotides matching TRBD1. Looked up from germline, CDR1 is SGHNT and CDR2 is YYREEE (reference sequence). The CDR3 extends over 15 amino acids. Trimming took 3 bases from V and 6 from J; bases not matched to a gene: 1. CDR3 protein: CASSWGQGANSPLHF. In DNA, the CDR3 is TGTGCCAGCAGCTGGGGACAGGGGGCTAATTCACCCCTCCACTTT.

The genes are TRBV3-1 (or the pseudogene TRBV3-2) and TRBJ2-5, with 12 nucleotides matching TRBD2. J lost 1 base, V lost 4 bases, and 7 bases had no gene match. The CDR3 is 17 amino acids. Per germline, CDR1 LGHDT and CDR2 YNNKEL (reference sequence). The CDR3 loop reads CASSLIATSGGQETQYF. CDR3 DNA: TGTGCCAGCAGCCTAATAGCGACTAGCGGGGGCCAAGAGACCCAGTACTTC.

Here the CDR3 DNA reads TGTGCCAGCTCTGGACGGGGGTACAATGAGCAGTTCTTC. It translates to CASSGRGYNEQFF. The rearrangement uses TRBV11-3 and TRBJ2-1; TRBD2 might be the D (6 bases). CDR1 is SGHNT and CDR2 is YENEEA in the germline V gene. The CDR3 totals 13 residues. Trimming took off 8 bases at V and 4 bases at J, with 12 bases between the two ends.

The V gene is TRBV30, the J gene TRBJ1-6; D possibly corresponds to TRBD1 (5 bases). V lost 5 bases, J lost 7 bases, and 9 bases lay in between. The CDR3 is 12 amino acids. Germline CDR1 and CDR2: GTSNPN and SVGIG (reference sequence). Written as DNA, the CDR3 is TGTGCCTGGGGTGACAGAAATTCACCCCTCCACTTT. It is translated as CAWGDRNSPLHF.

The chain uses TRBV6-1 and TRBJ1-6, with D possibly being TRBD1 (5 bases). This CDR3 has 15 residues. V gave up 1 base and J gave up 10 bases, with 14 bases separating them. CDR1 and CDR2 from the germline V gene are MNHNS and SASEGT. CDR3 DNA: TGTGCCAGCAGTGAAGTAGATCAGGGCCACTCACCCCTCCACTTT. Protein sequence: CASSEVDQGHSPLHF.

V is TRBV5-6 and J is TRBJ1-2; no clear D gene. Germline CDR1 is SGHDT and CDR2 is YYEEEE. V lost 1 base, J lost 7 bases, and 11 bases lay in between. This CDR3 comprises 13 residues. CDR3 residues: CASSLTGPSGYTF. The DNA for the CDR3 is TGTGCCAGCAGCTTGACTGGGCCGAGTGGCTACACCTTC.

The CDR3 DNA is TGTGCCAGCAGCCCCCAGGGACTAGCGGGGGCCGACACCGGGGAGCTGTTTTTT. Protein sequence: CASSPQGLAGADTGELFF. The V call is TRBV7-9, the J call TRBJ2-2; 14 bases match TRBD2. The germline V gene has CDR1 SEHNR and CDR2 FQNEAQ (reference sequence). The trim removed 5 bases at V and 3 bases at J, leaving 8 bases unmatched. This CDR3 is built from 18 residues.

The chain employs TRBV28 and TRBJ2-3; 7 bases align to TRBD2. Germline V CDR1 and CDR2: MDHEN, SYDVKM. V lost 5 bases, J lost 1 base, and 3 bases stayed unmatched. The CDR3 extends over 14 amino acids. CDR3 in amino acids: CASSTTSGTDTQYF. The CDR3 DNA reads TGTGCCAGCAGTACCACTAGCGGCACAGATACGCAGTATTTT.

This chain connects TRBV28 to TRBJ1-6; D call uncertain. Deletions cut 6 bases from V and 11 bases from J, with 8 bases between. The germline CDR1 and CDR2 sequences are MDHEN and SYDVKM. CDR3 size: 11 residues. In nucleotides, the CDR3 is TGTGCCAGCAGCATACACCCACCCCTCCACTTT. Translated, it gives CASSIHPPLHF.

J is TRBJ1-1 and V is TRBV7-9; the D gene is possibly TRBD1 (5 bases). The CDR3 has 13 residues. V was shortened by 5 bases and J by 6 bases, with 13 bases between the two germline ends. Germline V gives CDR1 SEHNR, CDR2 FQNEAQ (reference sequence). The CDR3 reads CASSPRQHPEAFF. CDR3 sequence (DNA): TGTGCCAGCAGCCCGCGACAGCACCCTGAAGCTTTCTTT.

The chain couples TRBV3-1 (or the pseudogene TRBV3-2) to TRBJ2-5; 7 bases are shared with TRBD2. This CDR3 region has 14 residues. Germline V gives CDR1 LGHDT, CDR2 YNNKEL (reference sequence). The trim removed 0 bases at V and 4 bases at J, leaving 2 bases unmatched. CDR3 sequence (DNA): TGTGCCAGCAGCCAAGATGGGAGGGCAGAGACCCAGTACTTC. This translates into CASSQDGRAETQYF.

The chain is built from TRBV14 and TRBJ1-6; D gene uncertain. V dropped 1 base and J dropped 14 bases, with 18 bases sitting between them. Germline V gene sequence: CDR1 SGHDN, CDR2 FVKESK. This CDR3 is built from 15 residues. The CDR3 is CASSQGGVFAGALHF. As DNA, the CDR3 is TGTGCCAGCAGCCAAGGTGGGGTCTTCGCTGGGGCCCTCCACTTT. Full variable domain (missing parts from reference TRBV14 and TRBJ1-6): EAGVTQFPSHSVIEKGQTVTLRCDPISGHDNLYWYRRVMGKEIKFLLHFVKESKQDESGMPNNRFLAERTGGTYSTLKVQPAELEDSGVYFCASSQGGVFAGALHFGNGTRLTVT.

The chain uses TRBV4-1 and TRBJ2-7; 12 nucleotides align to TRBD2. This CDR3 has 18 residues. CDR1 and CDR2 (germline): MGHRA, YSYEKL. V lost 0 bases to trimming and J lost 4 bases; unmatched junction nucleotides: 10. CDR3 loop: CASSQDGLAGGPGYEQYF. The CDR3 DNA is TGCGCCAGCAGCCAAGATGGGCTAGCGGGAGGGCCTGGATACGAGCAGTACTTC.

The J gene is TRBJ2-3, the V gene TRBV5-1; 8 bases agree with TRBD1. With V trimmed by 3 bases and J by 1 base, 4 bases remained unmatched. This CDR3 is 15 amino acids long. Germline lookup yields CDR1 SGHRS and CDR2 YFSETQ. CDR3 protein: CASSSGGAGTDTQYF. The CDR3, as DNA: TGCGCCAGCAGCTCAGGGGGCGCAGGCACAGATACGCAGTATTTT.

The chain employs TRBV29-1 and TRBJ1-4; TRBD1 aligns across 9 bases. CDR3 length equals 11 residues. Germline V gene sequence: CDR1 SQVTM, CDR2 ANQGSEA. Unmatched junction bases numbered 6, after V lost 4 bases and J lost 15 bases. The CDR3: CSVAGQGLVFF. In nucleotides, the CDR3 is TGCAGCGTTGCTGGACAGGGGTTGGTGTTTTTT.

The CDR3 sequence is CASSPSRRRWDTQYF. The CDR3 nucleotides read TGTGCCAGCAGCCCAAGTAGACGCCGCTGGGATACGCAGTATTTT. The chain employs TRBV7-8 and TRBJ2-3; D not certain. CDR3 size: 15 residues. V lost 5 bases to trimming and J lost 6 bases, with 18 bases between them. In germline, CDR1 is SGHVS, CDR2 FQNEAQ.